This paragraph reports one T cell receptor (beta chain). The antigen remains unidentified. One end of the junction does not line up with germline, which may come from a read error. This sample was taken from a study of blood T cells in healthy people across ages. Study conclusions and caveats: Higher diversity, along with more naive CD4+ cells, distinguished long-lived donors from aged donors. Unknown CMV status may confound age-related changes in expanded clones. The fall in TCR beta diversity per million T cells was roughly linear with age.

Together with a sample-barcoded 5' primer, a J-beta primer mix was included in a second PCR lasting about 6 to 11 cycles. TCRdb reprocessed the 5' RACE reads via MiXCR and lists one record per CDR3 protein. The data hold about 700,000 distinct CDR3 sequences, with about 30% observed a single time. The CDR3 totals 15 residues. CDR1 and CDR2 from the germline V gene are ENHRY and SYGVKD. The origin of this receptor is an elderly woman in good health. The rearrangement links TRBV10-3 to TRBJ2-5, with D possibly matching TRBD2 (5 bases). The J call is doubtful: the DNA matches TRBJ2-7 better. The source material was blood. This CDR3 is CAVSERNIIGAEQYF. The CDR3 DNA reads TGTGCCGTCAGTGAGCGGAACATCATTGGAGCCGAGCAGTACTTC.